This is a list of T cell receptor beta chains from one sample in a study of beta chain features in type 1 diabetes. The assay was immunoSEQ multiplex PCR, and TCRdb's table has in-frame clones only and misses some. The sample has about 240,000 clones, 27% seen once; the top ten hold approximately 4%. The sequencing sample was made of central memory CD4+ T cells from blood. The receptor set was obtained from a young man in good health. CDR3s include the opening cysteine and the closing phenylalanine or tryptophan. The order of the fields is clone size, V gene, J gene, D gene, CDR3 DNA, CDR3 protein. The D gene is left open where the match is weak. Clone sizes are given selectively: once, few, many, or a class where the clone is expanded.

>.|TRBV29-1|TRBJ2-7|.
TGCAACACCCGTCAGGGGGGGGAGGCTAACGAGCAGTACTTC
CNTRQGGEANEQYF
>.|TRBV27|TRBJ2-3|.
TGTGCCAGCAGTCAGACAAATACGCAGTATTTT
CASSQTNTQYF
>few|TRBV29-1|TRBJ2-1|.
TGCAGCGTTGTTGCCAGGGGAAATGAGCAGTTCTTC
CSVVARGNEQFF
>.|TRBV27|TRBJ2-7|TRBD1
TGTGCCAGCAGTTCTGGACAGGCCCCCCTCTTACCCTACGAGCAGTACTTC
CASSSGQAPLLPYEQYF
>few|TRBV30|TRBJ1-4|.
TGTGCCTGGAGATTCAGGGCGTTCGGTGAAAAACTGTTTTTT
CAWRFRAFGEKLFF
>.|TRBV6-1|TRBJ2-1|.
TGTGCCAGCAAAGCCGATCCAACCTACAATGAGCAGTTCTTC
CASKADPTYNEQFF
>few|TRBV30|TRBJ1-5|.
TGTGCCTGGAGACGGGGGTACAATCAGCCCCAGCATTTT
CAWRRGYNQPQHF
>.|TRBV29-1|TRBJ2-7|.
TGCAGCGTTGCAACCCAAGCAGCCTACGAGCAGTACTTC
CSVATQAAYEQYF
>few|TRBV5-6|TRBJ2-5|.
TGTGCCAGCAGCTTGGTTCAGGGGGGGACCCAGTACTTC
CASSLVQGGTQYF
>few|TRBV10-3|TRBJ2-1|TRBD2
TGTGCCATCAGTGATGTCGGACTAGCGGGAGGAGTAAACAATGAGCAGTTCTTC
CAISDVGLAGGVNNEQFF
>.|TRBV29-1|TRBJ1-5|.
TGCAGCGTTGGTGGGGGAGACAGCAATCAGCCCCAGCATTTT
CSVGGGDSNQPQHF
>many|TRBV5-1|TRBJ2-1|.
TGCGCCAGCAGCTTGACGCTAGGGAATGAGCAGTTCTTC
CASSLTLGNEQFF
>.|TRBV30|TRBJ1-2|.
TGTGCCTGGAGTGCAGCCGGGACGGCGTATGGCTACACCTTC
CAWSAAGTAYGYTF
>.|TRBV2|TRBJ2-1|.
TGTGCCAGCAGCCCGGGGGCGGGGACCTACAATGAGCAGTTCTTC
CASSPGAGTYNEQFF
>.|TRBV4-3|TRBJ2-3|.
TGCGCCAGCAGCCAGGCCGGATCCACAGATACGCAGTATTTT
CASSQAGSTDTQYF
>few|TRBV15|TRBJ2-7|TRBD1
TGTGCCACCAGCAGAATCCGGACAGGGGGCTTCTACGAGCAGTACTTC
CATSRIRTGGFYEQYF
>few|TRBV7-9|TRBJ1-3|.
TGTGCCAGCAGCTTAGGGGTCCAGAGCTCTGGAAACACCATATATTTT
CASSLGVQSSGNTIYF
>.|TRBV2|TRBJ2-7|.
TGTGCCAGCAGTGAGTGGGGAGAGCAGTACTTC
CASSEWGEQYF
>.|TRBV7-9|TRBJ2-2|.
TGTGCCAGCAGCTTAGCGGAACGGGGCCACGTTTTT
CASSLAERGHVF
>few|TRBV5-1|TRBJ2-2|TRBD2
TGCGCCAGCAGCCCCGGACTAGCGGGAGGTACCGGGGAGCTGTTTTTT
CASSPGLAGGTGELFF
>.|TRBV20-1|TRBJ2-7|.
TGCAGTGCTAGAGGGGGCAGGGAGCAGTACTTC
CSARGGREQYF
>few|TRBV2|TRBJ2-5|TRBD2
TGTGCCACTCATAGGACTAGTTTGGAACGTGCGGAGACCCAGTACTTC
CATHRTSLERAETQYF
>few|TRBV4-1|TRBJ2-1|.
TGCGCCAGCAGCTCCCCCGGGGCTAGCCGGTCCAATGAGCAGTTCTTC
CASSSPGASRSNEQFF
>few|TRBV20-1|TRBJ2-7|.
TGCAGCCTCCTTGAGGGGTCCGAGCAGTACTTC
CSLLEGSEQYF
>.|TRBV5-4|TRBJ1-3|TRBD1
TGTGCCAGCAGCCGACAGGGAGTCACTGGAAACACCATATATTTT
CASSRQGVTGNTIYF
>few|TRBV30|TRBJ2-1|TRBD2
TGTGCCTGGAGTGGCGGGACTAGCGGGAGGCCTGAGCAGTTCTTC
CAWSGGTSGRPEQFF
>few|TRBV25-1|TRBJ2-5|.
TGTGCCAGCAGTGATGACCGGGACGGTGAAGAGACCCAGTACTTC
CASSDDRDGEETQYF
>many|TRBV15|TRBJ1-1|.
TGTGCCACCAGCAGAGTCGCCAGGGCGAACACTGAAGCTTTCTTT
CATSRVARANTEAFF
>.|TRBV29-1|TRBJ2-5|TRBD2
TGCAGTTCTTTGGGCGGGGGGGCTGAGACCCAGTACTTC
CSSLGGGAETQYF
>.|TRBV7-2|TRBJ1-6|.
TGTGCCAGCAGCTTAGATCTGGGCCCGAATTCACCCCTCCACTTT
CASSLDLGPNSPLHF
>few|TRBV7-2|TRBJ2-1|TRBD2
TGTGCCAGCAGCCTGAGCGGGAGGGCCGGTAATGAGCAGTTCTTC
CASSLSGRAGNEQFF
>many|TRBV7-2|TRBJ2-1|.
TGTGCCAGCAGCTACGGACAGAGCTCCTACAATGAGCAGTTCTTC
CASSYGQSSYNEQFF
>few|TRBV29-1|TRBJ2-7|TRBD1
TGCAGCGTTGAAAAAGTGGTACTTGCGCCGGGACAGGGCTACGAGCAGTACTTC
CSVEKVVLAPGQGYEQYF
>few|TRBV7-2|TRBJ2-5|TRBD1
TGTGCCAGCAGCGTAGGGGGCAGGGACGAGACCCAGTACTTC
CASSVGGRDETQYF
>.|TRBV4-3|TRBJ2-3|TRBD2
TGCGCCAGCAGCCAGACTAGCGGGAGCACAGATACGCAGTATTTT
CASSQTSGSTDTQYF
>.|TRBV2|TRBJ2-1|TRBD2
TGTGCCAGCACCCGGCTAGCGGGAGAGGGCAATGAGCAGTTCTTC
CASTRLAGEGNEQFF
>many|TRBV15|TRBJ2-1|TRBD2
TGTGCCACCAGCAGAGCTAGCGGAGGTTACAATGAGCAGTTCTTC
CATSRASGGYNEQFF
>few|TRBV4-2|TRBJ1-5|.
TGTGCCAGCAGCCAATCGGACGATCCCAATCAGCCCCAGCATTTT
CASSQSDDPNQPQHF
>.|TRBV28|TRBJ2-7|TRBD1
TGTGCCAGCAGAACTTCAGGGGGTGCCACCTACGAGCAGTACTTC
CASRTSGGATYEQYF
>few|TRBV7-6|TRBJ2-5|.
TGTGCCAGCAGCCCTCGCGGGACAAATCTCCAAGAGACCCAGTACTTC
CASSPRGTNLQETQYF
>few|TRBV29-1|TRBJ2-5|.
TGCAGCGTGGAACGACGGGGAGAAGTGAAGACCCAGTACTTC
CSVERRGEVKTQYF
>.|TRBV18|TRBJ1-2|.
TGTGCCAGCTCGCTGGACAGTTCCCCCTATGGCTACACCTTC
CASSLDSSPYGYTF
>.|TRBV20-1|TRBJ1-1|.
TGCAGTGCAGAGAGGACAGCCGAAGCTTTCTTT
CSAERTAEAFF
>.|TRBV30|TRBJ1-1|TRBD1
TGTGCCTGGTTAGACAGGGGCTCAGAAGCTTTCTTT
CAWLDRGSEAFF
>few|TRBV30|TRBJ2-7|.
TGTGCCTGGGGACTCACCGGAACCTACGAGCAGTACTTC
CAWGLTGTYEQYF
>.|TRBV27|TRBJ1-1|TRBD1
TGTGCCAGCAGTCCCCGGGACAGGGGGACTGAAGCTTTCTTT
CASSPRDRGTEAFF
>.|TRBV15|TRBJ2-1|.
TGTGCCACCAGCAGAGAAGGAGGGGGCAGCTACAATGAGCAGTTCTTC
CATSREGGGSYNEQFF
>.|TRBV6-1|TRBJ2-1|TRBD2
TGTGCCAGCAGTGTTAGACTAGCGGAGTACAATGAGCAGTTCTTC
CASSVRLAEYNEQFF
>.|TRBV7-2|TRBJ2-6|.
TGTGCCAGCAACTTACCCGGACACCCCTCTGGGGCCAACGTCCTGACTTTC
CASNLPGHPSGANVLTF